What follows are 20 T cell receptor beta chains derived from one specimen sequenced in a study of T cell repertoires in cytomegalovirus infection. A single record per CDR3 protein comes from TCRdb applying MiXCR to the reads. The profile shows approximately 750,000 distinct CDR3 sequences, under 40% of them singletons. Sample: PBMCs. The source of these receptors is a human donor in good health (CMV status not recorded). Some clones in this sample may be carry-over from other donors' samples.

This clonotype showed up just once. The junction and the germline gene differ at one end; a read error may be behind it. This chain connects TRBV11-3 to TRBJ2-7; either TRBD1 or TRBD2 may supply D (6 bases each). The CDR3 spans 13 residues. Germline V gene lookup returns CDR1 SGHNT and CDR2 YENEEA. The chain's CDR3 is CASILGGGDEQYF. CDR3 nucleotides: TGTGCCAGCATCTTAGGAGGGGGAGACGAGCAGTACTTC.

The rearrangement links TRBV5-5 to TRBJ2-3, with 8 bases that match TRBD2. CDR3 length: 16 amino acids. The germline V gene has CDR1 SGHKS and CDR2 YYEKEE (reference sequence). V dropped 3 bases and J dropped 0; count of bases not matched to a gene: 6. The CDR3: CASSSIAGPSTDTQYF. CDR3 DNA sequence: TGTGCCAGCAGCTCGATAGCGGGACCCAGCACAGATACGCAGTATTTT.

The V call is TRBV6-1, the J call TRBJ1-5; 7 bases are a match to TRBD1. The CDR3 extends over 16 amino acids. After removal of 6 bases from V and 4 bases from J, the junction contained 12 bases not matched to a gene. The germline V gene encodes CDR1 MNHNS and CDR2 SASEGT. The CDR3 nucleotides are TGTGCCAGCAGGTACGGAGGGGGCGCGATTAATCAGCCCCAGCATTTT. Residues: CASRYGGGAINQPQHF.

This clonotype was seen only a few times. The chain recombines TRBV19 with TRBJ2-2; 7 positions match TRBD1. V was clipped by 10 bases and J by 6 bases; unmatched bases: 17. The length of the CDR3 is 16 residues. The germline CDR1 and CDR2 sequences are LNHDA and SQIVND (reference sequence). CDR3 sequence (DNA): TGTGCCACCGCACACAAGACAGGGTCGCTGGCCGGGGAGCTGTTTTTT. This codes for CATAHKTGSLAGELFF.

The chain joins TRBV20-1 to TRBJ1-2; the D is unclear. The ends were cut back, 0 bases at V and 0 bases at J, with 5 bases in the middle. The CDR3 is 13 amino acids. Per germline, CDR1 DFQATT and CDR2 SNEGSKA (reference sequence). CDR3 DNA sequence: TGCAGTGCTAGAGATAGTTCTAACTATGGCTACACCTTC. The encoded protein is CSARDSSNYGYTF.

The chain joins TRBV6-2 or TRBV6-3 to TRBJ2-7; D unresolved. With 2 bases removed from V and 3 bases from J, the gap between germline ends came to 8 bases. Per germline, CDR1 MNHEY and CDR2 SVGEGT. The CDR3 contains 13 residues. CDR3 sequence (DNA): TGTGCCAGCAGTTACCAATTCTTCTACGAGCAGTACTTC. Protein sequence: CASSYQFFYEQYF.

This clonotype was observed many times. The chain joins TRBV7-6 to TRBJ2-1; unclear D gene. V shed 1 base and J shed 0 bases, with 10 bases lying between them. Germline V gene data show CDR1 as SGHVS and CDR2 as FNYEAQ. The CDR3 length is 16 residues. DNA for the CDR3: TGTGCCAGCAGCTTAGTGTGGGGTGGCTCCTACAATGAGCAGTTCTTC. Residues: CASSLVWGGSYNEQFF.

V is TRBV27 and J is TRBJ2-1; D is uncertain. The V end was cut by 4 bases, the J end by 2 bases, with 18 bases between. The CDR3 spans 17 residues. Germline V gene lookup returns CDR1 MNHEY and CDR2 SMNVEV (reference sequence). CDR3 sequence (DNA): TGTGCCAGCAGTTCCTCCTCGACTGTAAGGGCCTACAATGAGCAGTTCTTC. Translated: CASSSSSTVRAYNEQFF.

This chain links TRBV20-1 with TRBJ1-2; 9 nucleotides agree with TRBD1. This CDR3 contains 12 residues. Per the germline V gene, CDR1 is DFQATT and CDR2 is SNEGSKA (reference sequence). V gave up 5 bases and J gave up 4 bases; unmatched junction bases: 2. CDR3 sequence: CSAGQGSYGYTF. DNA of the CDR3: TGCAGTGCTGGACAGGGGAGCTATGGCTACACCTTC.

This chain links TRBV7-2 with TRBJ2-7, with 8 bases matching TRBD1. The CDR3 is 15 amino acids. J gave up 1 base and V 1 base, and 3 bases lay outside the gene matches. The V gene's germline CDR1 is SGHTA and CDR2 FQGNSA. The CDR3 loop is CASSLGWDRSYEQYF. The CDR3 DNA sequence: TGTGCCAGCAGCTTAGGTTGGGACAGGTCCTACGAGCAGTACTTC.

The V gene is TRBV7-8, the J gene TRBJ2-5; TRBD2 aligns across 12 bases. Germline values: CDR1 SGHVS, CDR2 FQNEAQ. CDR3 size: 19 residues. V dropped 3 bases and J dropped 5; count of bases not matched to a gene: 16. The CDR3 DNA reads TGTGCCAGCAGCTTGGGCGCCGTCCCGGGACTAGCGGGCGGGGAGACCCAGTACTTC. Protein: CASSLGAVPGLAGGETQYF.

J is TRBJ2-1 and V is TRBV7-9; 7 nucleotides agree with TRBD2. The J segment lost 5 bases and the V segment lost 3 bases, leaving 4 bases of the junction unmatched. Germline V gives CDR1 SEHNR, CDR2 FQNEAQ (reference sequence). This CDR3 has 14 residues. The CDR3 is CASSLRDYNNEQFF. The CDR3 nucleotides read TGTGCCAGCAGCTTGAGGGACTACAACAATGAGCAGTTCTTC.

This chain joins TRBV6-2 or TRBV6-3 and TRBJ2-1; no definite D call. This CDR3 comprises 13 residues. CDR1 and CDR2 (germline): MNHEY, SVGEGT. Trimming took off 4 bases at V and 6 bases at J, with 10 bases between the two ends. CDR3 DNA sequence: TGTGCCAGCAGTTTACTGGTTGGCAATGAGCAGTTCTTC. This translates into CASSLLVGNEQFF.

The rearrangement links TRBV9 to TRBJ1-2; a possible D gene is TRBD1 (5 bases). The CDR3 has 12 amino acids. The V gene's germline CDR1 is SGDLS and CDR2 YYNGEE. V was pared by 5 bases and J by 6 bases, with 11 bases between. Written as DNA, the CDR3 is TGTGCCAGCAGGGGGGTGTTGGATGGCTACACCTTC. Its translation: CASRGVLDGYTF. The full variable domain, completed using reference TRBV9 and TRBJ1-2, is DSGVTQTPKHLITATGQRVTLRCSPRSGDLSVYWYQQSLDQGLQFLIQYYNGEERAKGNILERFSAQQFPDLHSELNLSSLELGDSALYFCASRGVLDGYTFGSGTRLTVV.

A word on this clonotype: A much bigger clone sits one base away, suggesting this may be a read error. In DNA form, the CDR3 reads TGTGCCAGCAGCACCGGGACAGGGGGCCAAGAGACCCCGTACTTC. Amino acid sequence: CASSTGTGGQETPYF. The chain links TRBV7-3 to TRBJ2-5; the match to TRBD1 covers 12 bases. This CDR3 comprises 15 residues. Per germline, CDR1 SGHTA and CDR2 FQGTGA.

The V and J genes are TRBV7-8 and TRBJ2-2; no clear D gene. This CDR3 is built from 16 residues. Trimming left V 1 base short and J 2 bases short, with 11 bases between. Germline V lookup: CDR1 SGHVS, CDR2 FQNEAQ. This chain's CDR3 is CASSLGGRGNTGELFF. CDR3 DNA sequence: TGTGCCAGCAGCTTAGGAGGTCGCGGTAACACCGGGGAGCTGTTTTTT.

This clonotype was found once. A single base separates this from a much larger clone, so it may be a read error. In this CDR3 the conserved last residue, phenylalanine or tryptophan, is missing, so a read error is likely. In DNA form, the CDR3 reads TGTGCCAGCAGTTCCCGGATAGCAGGCTACACCTTA. Translated, it gives CASSSRIAGYTL. This chain connects TRBV12-3 or TRBV12-4 to TRBJ1-2; D is unresolved. This CDR3 is built from 12 residues. Trimming removed 4 bases from V and 8 bases from J, with 11 bases in between.

This clonotype has ten or more counts. V gene TRBV7-8 combines with J gene TRBJ1-5, with 8 bases matching TRBD1. With V trimmed by 5 bases and J by 6 bases, 12 bases remained unmatched. Germline V gene lookup returns CDR1 SGHVS and CDR2 FQNEAQ. The CDR3 extends over 16 amino acids. CDR3 in DNA: TGTGCCAGCAGCCAGAACGACAGGGGCGTCGGTCAGCCCCAGCATTTT. Its translation: CASSQNDRGVGQPQHF. The variable domain in full, with the rest retrieved from reference TRBV7-8 and TRBJ1-5, is GAGVSQSPRYKVAKRGQDVALRCDPISGHVSLFWYQQALGQGPEFLTYFQNEAQLDKSGLPSDRFFAERPEGSVSTLKIQRTQQEDSAVYLCASSQNDRGVGQPQHFGDGTRLSIL.

This clonotype was detected a few times. The V gene is TRBV12-3 or TRBV12-4, the J gene TRBJ1-2; D is perhaps TRBD1 (6 bases). The CDR3 consists of 17 residues. V was pared by 3 bases and J by 2 bases, with 19 bases between. The CDR3 spells CASSFRAGASSNYGYTF. The CDR3 DNA reads TGTGCCAGCAGTTTCAGGGCAGGGGCGTCGTCAAACTATGGCTACACCTTC.

For the CDR3, the DNA is TGCAGTGCTGGTAGGGCTAGCGGGAGGGGGAATGAGCAGTTCTTC. Translated, it gives CSAGRASGRGNEQFF. The rearrangement links TRBV20-1 to TRBJ2-1, with 12 bases matching TRBD2. CDR3 length equals 15 residues. With 5 bases clipped from V and 7 bases from J, the junction kept 9 bases outside the gene matches. The V gene's germline CDR1 is DFQATT and CDR2 SNEGSKA (reference sequence).